Below, 11 T cell receptor beta chains from the same sample are listed, as sequenced in a study of a mutant IDH1 vaccine in newly diagnosed glioma. Their antigens are not known. Sequencing used immunoSEQ multiplex PCR; TCRdb keeps in-frame clones, though not all of them. The table has 30,000 to 45,000 clones, more than 85% seen once. Indicated time point: week 5, during vaccination. Vaccine doses each comprised 300 ug of mutant IDH1 20-mer peptide, with topical imiquimod. The sample in question was PBMCs, obtained from a glioma patient whose treatment included an IDH1 peptide vaccine. The receptor set was obtained from a man aged 50-60 years with glioma.

This chain links TRBV11-2 with TRBJ1-5; 7 nucleotides line up with TRBD1. CDR3 length equals 16 residues. The V segment lost 5 bases and the J segment 0 bases; nucleotides outside the gene matches: 7. Germline V CDR1 and CDR2: SGHAT, FQNNGV. The CDR3 sequence is CASSLRGQNSNQPQHF. DNA of the CDR3: TGTGCCAGCAGCCTCAGGGGACAGAATAGCAATCAGCCCCAGCATTTT.

The rearrangement joins TRBV6-4 to TRBJ2-1; TRBD2 matches at 9 bases. Germline loops: CDR1 MRHNA, CDR2 SNTAGT. With 0 bases clipped from V and 4 bases from J, the junction kept 1 base outside the gene matches. The CDR3 contains 15 residues. This CDR3 is CASSDSSGSYNEQFF. The DNA of the CDR3 is TGTGCCAGCAGTGACTCTAGCGGGAGTTACAATGAGCAGTTCTTC.

This sequence joins TRBV19 and TRBJ1-4, with D unresolved. CDR3 length equals 14 residues. CDR1 is LNHDA, CDR2 SQIVND, per germline (reference sequence). Trimming took off 7 bases at V and 0 bases at J, with 9 bases between the two ends. CDR3 DNA: TGTGCCAGTAACAGTCTTGCAACTAATGAAAAACTGTTTTTT. This codes for CASNSLATNEKLFF.

The V call is TRBV9, the J call TRBJ2-1; 7 bases match TRBD2. The CDR3 has 14 amino acids. The J segment lost 5 bases and the V segment lost 0 bases, leaving 2 bases of the junction unmatched. Germline values: CDR1 SGDLS, CDR2 YYNGEE. The CDR3 region has the DNA TGTGCCAGCAGCGTAGTAGCGGGCAACAATGAGCAGTTCTTC. Translated, it gives CASSVVAGNNEQFF.

This chain connects TRBV7-3 to TRBJ2-3; the match to TRBD1 covers 8 bases. Losses at the gene ends were 4 bases for V and 3 bases for J; bases not matched to a gene: 9. The CDR3 runs to 16 residues. The V gene's germline CDR1 is SGHTA and CDR2 FQGTGA. CDR3 nucleotide sequence: TGTGCCAGCAGCTCTACAGGGGGGCTCTCGACAGATACGCAGTATTTT. It encodes CASSSTGGLSTDTQYF.

This clone was detected once. The chain employs TRBV28 and TRBJ1-1, with D unclear. Trimming removed 5 bases at V and 1 base at J, with 11 bases between. Per germline, CDR1 MDHEN and CDR2 SYDVKM. The CDR3 is made up of 14 amino acids. The CDR3 spells CASSLHEGNTEAFF. The DNA of the CDR3 is TGTGCCAGCAGTCTGCACGAGGGGAACACTGAAGCTTTCTTT.

V and J are TRBV5-1 and TRBJ2-5; D possibly corresponds to TRBD2 (5 bases). From germline, CDR1 is SGHRS and CDR2 YFSETQ. This CDR3 region has 14 residues. The V and J ends lost 6 bases and 4 bases respectively, with 16 bases between them. The CDR3 sequence: CASTPPGVPETQYF. The CDR3 DNA is TGCGCCAGCACCCCACCCGGGGTTCCAGAGACCCAGTACTTC.

V is TRBV6-5 and J is TRBJ2-7, with 7 nucleotides matching TRBD1. V was clipped by 2 bases and J by 4 bases; unmatched bases: 2. This CDR3 has 13 residues. Germline V gene lookup returns CDR1 MNHEY and CDR2 SVGAGI. The CDR3 DNA reads as TGTGCCAGCAGTTACGACAGGGCGTACGAGCAGTACTTC. This sequence encodes CASSYDRAYEQYF.

This clone has only a few counts. V and J are TRBV27 and TRBJ1-5; TRBD1 matches at 8 bases. The CDR3 contains 14 residues. Per the germline V gene, CDR1 is MNHEY and CDR2 is SMNVEV (reference sequence). Germline trimming cut 6 bases from V and 2 bases from J; bases unmatched to any gene: 3. Written as DNA, the CDR3 is TGTGCCAGCAGCCCGGGACAGGGCAATCAGCCCCAGCATTTT. Translating gives CASSPGQGNQPQHF.

V gene TRBV9 combines with J gene TRBJ2-2; 7 bases map to TRBD1. This CDR3 is 16 amino acids long. CDR1 is SGDLS and CDR2 is YYNGEE in the germline V gene. The V gene end was trimmed by 0 bases and the J gene end by 9 bases; junction bases not matched to a gene: 11. CDR3 nucleotides: TGTGCCAGCAGCGTAGCTCCGGACAGGTCCGTACGGGAGCTGTTTTTT. It codes for CASSVAPDRSVRELFF.

In its sample, this clone was seen once. A much larger clone lies one base from this, so it may be a read error. Other DNA sequences of this sample code for an identical CDR3. This chain joins TRBV15 and TRBJ2-7; 11 nucleotides match TRBD1. The CDR3 loop spans 14 amino acids. Germline V lookup: CDR1 LNHNV, CDR2 YYDKDF (reference sequence). J lost 5 bases, V lost 3 bases, and 3 bases had no gene match. Here the CDR3 DNA reads TGTGCCACCAGCAGGGGACAGGGGGAGAACGAGCAGTACTTC. This codes for CATSRGQGENEQYF.